This is a list of T cell receptor beta chains from one sample in a study of CD8 T cells in ankylosing spondylitis. TCRdb called the 5' RACE reads again in MiXCR, with one record for every CDR3 protein. The sample shows fewer than 200,000 distinct CDR3 sequences, 9.8% of them seen only once. The sample was blood, either unsorted or a sorted T cell fraction (not recorded which). These receptors were obtained from a female donor with ankylosing spondylitis or in good health (not recorded which). Each CDR3 is given with its conserved first and last residue. Fields, in order: V gene, J gene, D gene, CDR3 length, clone size, CDR3 DNA, CDR3 protein. D genes are given only for firm matches. Expanded clones are given a class, and other clones once, few, many or no size at all.

v_call: TRBV23-1
j_call: TRBJ2-1
d_call: -
cdr3_length: 14
clone_size: -
cdr3_nt: TGCGCCAGCAGTCAAGGGGGCTGTTACAATGAGCAGTTCTTC
cdr3_aa: CASSQGGCYNEQFF

v_call: TRBV5-1
j_call: TRBJ2-1
d_call: -
cdr3_length: 11
clone_size: many
cdr3_nt: TGCGCCAGCAGCTTGGCGGATGAGCAGTTCTTC
cdr3_aa: CASSLADEQFF

v_call: TRBV20-1
j_call: TRBJ2-1
d_call: TRBD2
cdr3_length: 14
clone_size: -
cdr3_nt: TGCAGTGCCACCAAGACTAGCCCCAACAATGAGCAGTTCTTC
cdr3_aa: CSATKTSPNNEQFF

v_call: TRBV5-4
j_call: TRBJ2-7
d_call: -
cdr3_length: 15
clone_size: many
cdr3_nt: TGTGCCAGCAGCTTGGAATCAGGACCCCACTACGAGCAGTACTTC
cdr3_aa: CASSLESGPHYEQYF

v_call: TRBV20-1
j_call: TRBJ1-1
d_call: -
cdr3_length: 12
clone_size: -
cdr3_nt: TGCAGTGCTAGAGATTTGTGGACTGAAGCTTTCTTT
cdr3_aa: CSARDLWTEAFF

v_call: TRBV6-2/TRBV6-3
j_call: TRBJ2-1
d_call: -
cdr3_length: 18
clone_size: -
cdr3_nt: TGTGCCAGCAGTCTTTCCGGACCTATCCTAGGGTCCTACAATGAGCAGTTCTTC
cdr3_aa: CASSLSGPILGSYNEQFF

v_call: TRBV15
j_call: TRBJ2-5
d_call: -
cdr3_length: 13
clone_size: few
cdr3_nt: TGTGCCTCCAAGGAGCGTTCACAAGAGACCCAGTACTTC
cdr3_aa: CASKERSQETQYF

v_call: TRBV29-1
j_call: TRBJ2-1
d_call: -
cdr3_length: 14
clone_size: many
cdr3_nt: TGCAGCGTTGAAGATTATAGCGGAGGGAATGAGCAGTTCTTC
cdr3_aa: CSVEDYSGGNEQFF

v_call: TRBV29-1
j_call: TRBJ2-3
d_call: TRBD1
cdr3_length: 15
clone_size: many
cdr3_nt: TGCAGCGTTGCCGGGACAGGGCACCTCACAGATACGCAGTATTTT
cdr3_aa: CSVAGTGHLTDTQYF

v_call: TRBV2
j_call: TRBJ1-1
d_call: TRBD1
cdr3_length: 15
clone_size: many
cdr3_nt: TGTGCCAGCACCGACAGGGGGCACCAGCGGACTGAAGCTTTCTTT
cdr3_aa: CASTDRGHQRTEAFF

v_call: TRBV4-3
j_call: TRBJ2-7
d_call: TRBD1
cdr3_length: 14
clone_size: few
cdr3_nt: TGCGCCAGCAGCCCGGACAGGGGGCTGGGTGAGCAGTACTTC
cdr3_aa: CASSPDRGLGEQYF

v_call: TRBV6-5
j_call: TRBJ2-5
d_call: -
cdr3_length: 16
clone_size: -
cdr3_nt: TGTGCCAGCAGTTACTCGTATGGATTTGAGCAAGAGACCCAGTACTTC
cdr3_aa: CASSYSYGFEQETQYF

v_call: TRBV30
j_call: TRBJ1-1
d_call: -
cdr3_length: 14
clone_size: few
cdr3_nt: TGTGCCTGGACCCTAGGCCAGTTAGGGTCTGAAGCTTTCTTT
cdr3_aa: CAWTLGQLGSEAFF

v_call: TRBV12-3/TRBV12-4
j_call: TRBJ2-3
d_call: TRBD1
cdr3_length: 13
clone_size: many
cdr3_nt: TGTGCCAGCAGGGACAGGGACCCAGATACGCAGTATTTT
cdr3_aa: CASRDRDPDTQYF

v_call: TRBV6-1
j_call: TRBJ2-1
d_call: -
cdr3_length: 11
clone_size: -
cdr3_nt: TGTGCCAGCTACCTGTACAATGAGCAGTTCTTC
cdr3_aa: CASYLYNEQFF

v_call: TRBV27
j_call: TRBJ2-7
d_call: -
cdr3_length: 15
clone_size: few
cdr3_nt: TGTGCCAGCAGTTTAAATCCGGAAAGCTCCTACGAGCAGTACTTC
cdr3_aa: CASSLNPESSYEQYF

v_call: TRBV4-3
j_call: TRBJ2-3
d_call: -
cdr3_length: 18
clone_size: -
cdr3_nt: TGCGCCAGCAGCCAAGATCATCCCCAAAGTACCTCCACAGATACGCAGTATTTT
cdr3_aa: CASSQDHPQSTSTDTQYF

v_call: TRBV9
j_call: TRBJ2-7
d_call: -
cdr3_length: 11
clone_size: few
cdr3_nt: TGTGCCAGCAGCGATCAGTACGAGCAGTACTTC
cdr3_aa: CASSDQYEQYF

v_call: TRBV7-9
j_call: TRBJ2-7
d_call: -
cdr3_length: 12
clone_size: many
cdr3_nt: TGTGCCAGCAGCCAAACCGTTTACGAGCAGTACTTC
cdr3_aa: CASSQTVYEQYF

v_call: TRBV7-9
j_call: TRBJ1-4
d_call: -
cdr3_length: 16
clone_size: -
cdr3_nt: TGTGCCAGCAGCCCCGCGTTGGGGGGGAAGGATGAAAAACTGTTTTTT
cdr3_aa: CASSPALGGKDEKLFF

v_call: TRBV9
j_call: TRBJ1-2
d_call: TRBD1
cdr3_length: 16
clone_size: few
cdr3_nt: TGTGCCAGCAGCGCTTACGGGACAGGAGCTAACTATGGCTACACCTTC
cdr3_aa: CASSAYGTGANYGYTF

v_call: TRBV6-5
j_call: TRBJ2-1
d_call: -
cdr3_length: 13
clone_size: -
cdr3_nt: TGTGCCAGCAGTTACCGGGGTGATGGGGAGCAGTTCTTC
cdr3_aa: CASSYRGDGEQFF

v_call: TRBV10-2
j_call: TRBJ1-5
d_call: -
cdr3_length: 12
clone_size: -
cdr3_nt: TGCGCCAGCAGTGTGTGGAATCAGCCCCAGCATTTT
cdr3_aa: CASSVWNQPQHF

v_call: TRBV30
j_call: TRBJ2-3
d_call: TRBD2
cdr3_length: 15
clone_size: -
cdr3_nt: TGTGCCTGGAATAGCGGGGGGGCAAACACAGATACGCAGTATTTT
cdr3_aa: CAWNSGGANTDTQYF

v_call: TRBV20-1
j_call: TRBJ2-2
d_call: -
cdr3_length: 16
clone_size: -
cdr3_nt: TGCAGTGCTAGAAGCCCCGGCGGGGTGCGAACCGGGGAGCTGTTTTTT
cdr3_aa: CSARSPGGVRTGELFF

v_call: TRBV7-8
j_call: TRBJ2-2
d_call: -
cdr3_length: 14
clone_size: few
cdr3_nt: TGTGCCAGCAGCTTAGCGGTACTCGACGGGGAGCTGTTTTTT
cdr3_aa: CASSLAVLDGELFF

v_call: TRBV6-2/TRBV6-3
j_call: TRBJ2-1
d_call: TRBD2
cdr3_length: 16
clone_size: few
cdr3_nt: TGTGCCAGCAGTTACTCGACCGGGACTAAGTACAATGAGCAGTTCTTC
cdr3_aa: CASSYSTGTKYNEQFF

v_call: TRBV20-1
j_call: TRBJ2-2
d_call: TRBD2
cdr3_length: 15
clone_size: -
cdr3_nt: TGCAGTGCTAGAGACGCGGGAGAGGGCACCGGGGAGCTGTTTTTT
cdr3_aa: CSARDAGEGTGELFF

v_call: TRBV25-1
j_call: TRBJ2-1
d_call: TRBD2
cdr3_length: 11
clone_size: -
cdr3_nt: TGTGCCAGCAGTATAGCGGGTGAGCAGTTCTTC
cdr3_aa: CASSIAGEQFF

v_call: TRBV4-3
j_call: TRBJ2-2
d_call: TRBD2
cdr3_length: 17
clone_size: -
cdr3_nt: TGCGCCAGCAGCCAAGAAGAGGGACTAGCGCTCACCGGGGAGCTGTTTTTT
cdr3_aa: CASSQEEGLALTGELFF

v_call: TRBV20-1
j_call: TRBJ2-1
d_call: TRBD2
cdr3_length: 16
clone_size: many
cdr3_nt: TGCAGTGCTAGAGATTGGGCTAGCGGGAGACCGTATGAGCAGTTCTTC
cdr3_aa: CSARDWASGRPYEQFF

v_call: TRBV4-2
j_call: TRBJ1-1
d_call: -
cdr3_length: 13
clone_size: -
cdr3_nt: TGTGCCAGCAGCTACGATAGGAACACTGAAGCTTTCTTT
cdr3_aa: CASSYDRNTEAFF

v_call: TRBV3-1
j_call: TRBJ2-1
d_call: TRBD2
cdr3_length: 19
clone_size: few
cdr3_nt: TGTGCCAGCAGCCAAAATAGGCTAGCGGGAGGTCCCTCCTACAATGAGCAGTTCTTC
cdr3_aa: CASSQNRLAGGPSYNEQFF

v_call: TRBV29-1
j_call: TRBJ2-7
d_call: -
cdr3_length: 11
clone_size: many
cdr3_nt: TGCAGCGTCTCGGACTTATACGAGCAGTACTTC
cdr3_aa: CSVSDLYEQYF

v_call: TRBV4-3
j_call: TRBJ2-7
d_call: -
cdr3_length: 13
clone_size: few
cdr3_nt: TGCGCCAGCAGCCAAGGATTGGAGTACGAGCAGTACTTC
cdr3_aa: CASSQGLEYEQYF

v_call: TRBV4-3
j_call: TRBJ2-5
d_call: -
cdr3_length: 15
clone_size: few
cdr3_nt: TGCGCCAGCAGCCAAGGTGGGGGCTCGGGGGAGACCCAGTACTTC
cdr3_aa: CASSQGGGSGETQYF

v_call: TRBV3-1
j_call: TRBJ2-7
d_call: TRBD2
cdr3_length: 15
clone_size: -
cdr3_nt: TGTGCCAGCAGCCCCGCTAGCGGGGGGATCTACGAGCAGTACTTC
cdr3_aa: CASSPASGGIYEQYF

v_call: TRBV6-2/TRBV6-3
j_call: TRBJ1-2
d_call: -
cdr3_length: 17
clone_size: -
cdr3_nt: TGTGCCAGCAGTATATTGGGTCAAGGACAGTCGAGAGATGGCTACACCTTC
cdr3_aa: CASSILGQGQSRDGYTF

v_call: TRBV4-3
j_call: TRBJ2-2
d_call: TRBD2
cdr3_length: 15
clone_size: many
cdr3_nt: TGCGCCAGCAGCCCGGGAGGAGGTCGGGCCGGGGAGCTGTTTTTT
cdr3_aa: CASSPGGGRAGELFF

v_call: TRBV7-9
j_call: TRBJ2-5
d_call: -
cdr3_length: 14
clone_size: few
cdr3_nt: TGTGCCAGCAGCTTCCGGGCCGCGCAAGAGACCCAGTACTTC
cdr3_aa: CASSFRAAQETQYF

v_call: TRBV6-5
j_call: TRBJ1-1
d_call: -
cdr3_length: 14
clone_size: few
cdr3_nt: TGTGCCAGCAGTTACTATGGTTCGAACACTGAAGCTTTCTTT
cdr3_aa: CASSYYGSNTEAFF

v_call: TRBV7-2
j_call: TRBJ2-1
d_call: TRBD2
cdr3_length: 14
clone_size: -
cdr3_nt: TGTGCCAGCTGCAGGACTAGCGATATTAATGAGCAGTTCTTC
cdr3_aa: CASCRTSDINEQFF

v_call: TRBV28
j_call: TRBJ1-1
d_call: TRBD1
cdr3_length: 17
clone_size: few
cdr3_nt: TGTGCCAGCAGTCCGGTTGAACCGGGACAGGGTGATACTGAAGCTTTCTTT
cdr3_aa: CASSPVEPGQGDTEAFF

v_call: TRBV13
j_call: TRBJ2-3
d_call: TRBD2
cdr3_length: 15
clone_size: few
cdr3_nt: TGTGCCAGCAGCTCAGGACTAGCGGGAGACGGTACGCAGTATTTT
cdr3_aa: CASSSGLAGDGTQYF

v_call: TRBV4-2
j_call: TRBJ2-1
d_call: -
cdr3_length: 15
clone_size: -
cdr3_nt: TGTGCCAGCAGCCAAGAGGCTAGCGACTACAATGAGCAGTTCTTC
cdr3_aa: CASSQEASDYNEQFF

v_call: TRBV7-2
j_call: TRBJ2-1
d_call: TRBD2
cdr3_length: 15
clone_size: -
cdr3_nt: TGTGCCAGCAGCCCCCAGAGGGGAGGGTACAATGAGCAGTTCTTC
cdr3_aa: CASSPQRGGYNEQFF

v_call: TRBV4-3
j_call: TRBJ1-4
d_call: TRBD1
cdr3_length: 15
clone_size: many
cdr3_nt: TGCGCCAGCAGCCAAGATTGGCAGGGGGGTGAAAAACTGTTTTTT
cdr3_aa: CASSQDWQGGEKLFF

v_call: TRBV25-1
j_call: TRBJ1-1
d_call: -
cdr3_length: 14
clone_size: few
cdr3_nt: TGTGCCAGCAGTGACCTGGACACGAACACTGAAGCTTTCTTT
cdr3_aa: CASSDLDTNTEAFF

v_call: TRBV27
j_call: TRBJ2-7
d_call: -
cdr3_length: 15
clone_size: -
cdr3_nt: TGTGCCAGCAGTTTAGAGTTTGTCGTAAGGGACGAGCAGTACTTC
cdr3_aa: CASSLEFVVRDEQYF

v_call: TRBV27
j_call: TRBJ2-7
d_call: -
cdr3_length: 13
clone_size: few
cdr3_nt: TGTGCCAGCAGCACGGGAGCCCCCTACGAGCAGTACTTC
cdr3_aa: CASSTGAPYEQYF

v_call: TRBV4-3
j_call: TRBJ2-7
d_call: TRBD2
cdr3_length: 16
clone_size: many
cdr3_nt: TGCGCCAGCAGCCAAGATAAACTAGCGGGAGGAGACGAGCAGTACTTC
cdr3_aa: CASSQDKLAGGDEQYF

v_call: TRBV7-6
j_call: TRBJ2-1
d_call: TRBD2
cdr3_length: 15
clone_size: few
cdr3_nt: TGTGCCAGCAGCCTCACTAGCGGGAGTGACAATGAGCAGTTCTTC
cdr3_aa: CASSLTSGSDNEQFF

v_call: TRBV4-2
j_call: TRBJ1-6
d_call: -
cdr3_length: 15
clone_size: many
cdr3_nt: TGTGCCAGCAGCCAAGAGGGCCGTTTGGGTTCACCCCTCCACTTT
cdr3_aa: CASSQEGRLGSPLHF

v_call: TRBV27
j_call: TRBJ2-1
d_call: TRBD2
cdr3_length: 12
clone_size: -
cdr3_nt: TGTGCCACCCTCGGGGGGGGTAATGAGCAGTTCTTC
cdr3_aa: CATLGGGNEQFF

v_call: TRBV20-1
j_call: TRBJ2-3
d_call: -
cdr3_length: 14
clone_size: -
cdr3_nt: TGCAGTGCTAGAGCTCCCTCGGACGGAGATACGCAGTATTTT
cdr3_aa: CSARAPSDGDTQYF